A selection of T cell receptor beta chains follows, all from one sample in a study of vaccination effects on CD4 cells after COVID-19. These receptors have no known antigen. Clones were sequenced by immunoSEQ multiplex PCR, and TCRdb holds only the in-frame ones, with some missing. The table includes roughly 71,000 clones, about 80% detected once. Specimen: CD4+ T cells from PBMCs cultured with HCoV-OC43 spike peptides, collected after COVID-19 vaccination. The receptor source for this set is a human donor who received a COVID-19 vaccine. The CDR3 runs from the conserved cysteine through the conserved F or W. A D gene is named only where the DNA matches it firmly. Size values are once, few and many counts, or a class for expanded clones, and some rows have none.

TRBV30	TRBJ1-1	14	.	.	TGTGCCTGGAGTCCTGCGGGGGGCTTCACTGAAGCTTTCTTT	CAWSPAGGFTEAFF
TRBV28	TRBJ1-5	13	.	.	TGTGCCAGCAGTTTTGACACTTATCAGCCCCAGCATTTT	CASSFDTYQPQHF
TRBV5-6	TRBJ2-1	17	.	TRBD1	TGTGCCAGCAGCTTGGTAGGACAGGGGCTTACTTACAATGAGCAGTTCTTC	CASSLVGQGLTYNEQFF
TRBV4-2	TRBJ2-3	15	.	.	TGTGCCAGCAGCCCCGGACTATACGCCACAGATACGCAGTATTTT	CASSPGLYATDTQYF
TRBV7-3	TRBJ2-1	15	.	TRBD2	TGTGCCAGCAGCCCAGAGGGACTAGCAAACAATGAGCAGTTCTTC	CASSPEGLANNEQFF
TRBV6-5	TRBJ2-5	13	.	.	TGTGCCAGCAGTTCGGCGCCTCAGGCGACCCAGTACTTC	CASSSAPQATQYF
TRBV27	TRBJ1-5	14	.	TRBD1	TGTGCCAGCAGGGAGGACAGGGGAAGTCAGCCCCAGCATTTT	CASREDRGSQPQHF
TRBV11-1	TRBJ1-4	12	once	.	TGTGCCAGCAGCTCAGGGACACGGAATTTGGTTTTT	CASSSGTRNLVF
TRBV5-4	TRBJ2-5	13	.	.	TGTGCCAGCAGCAGCAAGGGACCGGAGACCCAGTACTTC	CASSSKGPETQYF
TRBV7-9	TRBJ2-3	15	.	TRBD2	TGTGCCAGCAGCTTAACCGGGGGGGCCACTCATACGCAGTATTTT	CASSLTGGATHTQYF
TRBV18	TRBJ2-5	13	.	.	TGTGCCAGCGCTCGCGGGGGACAGGAGACCCAGTACTTC	CASARGGQETQYF
TRBV6-5	TRBJ1-1	14	.	.	TGTGCCACCAGGGCGCCGACGGTGGGCACTGAAGCTTTCTTT	CATRAPTVGTEAFF
TRBV4-1	TRBJ1-6	18	.	TRBD1	TGCGCCAGCAGCTCCGGGCGGGACAGCTCTTATTATAATTCACCCCTCCACTTT	CASSSGRDSSYYNSPLHF
TRBV18	TRBJ1-1	14	.	.	TGTGCCAGCTCATTCCGGTCTGTGGGTACTGAAGCTTTCTTT	CASSFRSVGTEAFF
TRBV3-1/TRBV3-2	TRBJ1-2	13	few	.	TGTGCCAGCAGCCAAGTATCGTTATATGGCTACACCTTC	CASSQVSLYGYTF
TRBV5-1	TRBJ2-3	13	.	.	TGCGCCAGCAGCCACCAGGAAGCAGATACGCAGTATTTT	CASSHQEADTQYF
TRBV18	TRBJ2-2	16	.	.	TGTGCCAGCTCACTCCGGGGGACAGTCAACACCGGGGAGCTGTTTTTT	CASSLRGTVNTGELFF
TRBV6-1	TRBJ2-6	16	.	.	TGTGCCAGCAGTGACCAGGGGTTCTCTGGGGCCAACGTCCTGACTTTC	CASSDQGFSGANVLTF
TRBV30	TRBJ2-1	12	.	.	TGTGCCTGGCTTACAGGGTTCGATGAGCAGTTCTTC	CAWLTGFDEQFF
TRBV5-1	TRBJ1-1	17	.	TRBD1	TGCGCCAGCAGCTTAAACACCCCGGGACAGGGGAACACTGAAGCTTTCTTT	CASSLNTPGQGNTEAFF
TRBV7-8	TRBJ2-5	14	once	.	TGTGCCAGCAGCTTAGGGACATTACAAGAGACCCAGTACTTC	CASSLGTLQETQYF
TRBV10-2	TRBJ1-2	15	.	.	TGCGCCAGCAGTGACCCGGCGGGGGTTAACTATGGCTACACCTTC	CASSDPAGVNYGYTF
TRBV19	TRBJ1-6	19	.	.	TGTGCCAGTAGTACCACGGGACACGTCATTAGCTCCTATAATTCACCCCTCCACTTT	CASSTTGHVISSYNSPLHF
TRBV10-2	TRBJ1-4	16	.	.	TGCGCCAGCATCGACAGAAAGAGTAGAACTAATGAAAAACTGTTTTTT	CASIDRKSRTNEKLFF
TRBV6-1	TRBJ2-1	16	.	TRBD2	TGTGCCAGCAGTGTACTAGGCGGGGGTACCTACAATGAGCAGTTCTTC	CASSVLGGGTYNEQFF
TRBV9	TRBJ2-3	17	.	.	TGTGCCAGCAGCGGACCCGGGACTGGACTCAGCACAGATACGCAGTATTTT	CASSGPGTGLSTDTQYF
TRBV28	TRBJ2-1	16	once	TRBD1	TGTGCCAGCAGCGGGGCCGGGACAGTAGCCTACAATGAGCAGTTCTTC	CASSGAGTVAYNEQFF
TRBV7-3	TRBJ2-3	16	few	TRBD2	TGTGCCAGCAGCTCGGTAGCGGGGCGGGGCACAGATACGCAGTATTTT	CASSSVAGRGTDTQYF